Listed here are 4 T cell receptor beta chains from one sample, sequenced in a study of T-cell memory formation after mild COVID-19. TCRdb re-derived calls from the 5' RACE reads in MiXCR, one entry per CDR3 protein. The sample yields roughly 150,000 distinct CDR3 sequences, about 14% seen once. Sequences were obtained from PBMCs or a T cell subset sorted from them (not recorded which). The source is an adult woman who had mild COVID-19 (a few samples of this study predate the infection). Cell type and time point are not known.

This clonotype has at least ten counts. V and J are TRBV4-3 and TRBJ2-1, with TRBD2 matching over 10 bases. CDR1 LGHNA and CDR2 YSLEER come from the germline V gene. Trimming removed 0 bases from V and 3 bases from J; junction bases left unmatched: 2. The length of the CDR3 is 16 residues. The CDR3: CASSQETSGHYNEQFF. CDR3 coding DNA: TGCGCCAGCAGCCAAGAGACTAGCGGGCACTACAATGAGCAGTTCTTC.

CDR3: CATSDGGWGTGGETQYF. CDR3 DNA: TGTGCCACCAGTGATGGAGGTTGGGGGACAGGAGGTGAGACCCAGTACTTC. This chain connects TRBV24-1 to TRBJ2-5; TRBD1 matches 8 bases. CDR3 length: 17 residues. Trimming cost V 3 bases and J 5 bases; bases outside gene matches: 13. Germline CDR1 is KGHDR and CDR2 is SFDVKD.

This clonotype came up a few times. The V call is TRBV20-1, the J call TRBJ1-1; TRBD1 might be the D (5 bases). V lost 5 bases and J 3 bases, leaving 10 bases between the germline ends. CDR3 length: 12 residues. The germline V gene has CDR1 DFQATT and CDR2 SNEGSKA (reference sequence). CDR3 protein: CSAGGDDTEAFF. CDR3 DNA: TGCAGTGCTGGAGGGGATGACACTGAAGCTTTCTTT.

The J gene is TRBJ2-5, the V gene TRBV7-2, with 10 nucleotides matching TRBD2. Germline CDR1 reads SGHTA; CDR2 reads FQGNSA. The CDR3 sequence is 17 residues long. V was clipped by 7 bases and J by 1 base; unmatched bases: 12. The CDR3 nucleotides read TGTGCCAGCACCTTGAGACTAGCGGGTACCGTCCAAGAGACCCAGTACTTC. It translates to CASTLRLAGTVQETQYF.